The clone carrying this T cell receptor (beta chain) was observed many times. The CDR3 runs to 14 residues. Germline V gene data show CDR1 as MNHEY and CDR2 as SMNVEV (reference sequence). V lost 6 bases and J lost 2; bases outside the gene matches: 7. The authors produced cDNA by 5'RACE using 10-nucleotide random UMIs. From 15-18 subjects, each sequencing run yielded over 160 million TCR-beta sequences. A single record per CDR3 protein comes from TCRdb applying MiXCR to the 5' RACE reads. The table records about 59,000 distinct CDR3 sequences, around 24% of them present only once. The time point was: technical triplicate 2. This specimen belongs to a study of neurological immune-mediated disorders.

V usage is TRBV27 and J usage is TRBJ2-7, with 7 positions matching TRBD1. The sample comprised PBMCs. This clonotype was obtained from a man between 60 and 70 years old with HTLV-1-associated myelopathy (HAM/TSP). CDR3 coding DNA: TGTGCCAGCAGAACAGGGGTTAGGGCCTACGAGCAGTACTTC. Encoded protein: CASRTGVRAYEQYF.